The 16 T cell receptor beta chains given below trace back to one sample, sequenced in a study of T cells after yellow fever vaccination. Via MiXCR, TCRdb re-called the 5' RACE reads, giving one row per CDR3 protein. The sample includes roughly 260,000 distinct CDR3 sequences, over 10% of them seen just once. The specimen comprised CD4+ T cells sorted from PBMCs, sampled 45 days after the yellow fever booster vaccination. The receptors come from a man aged 25 to 40 who received the YFV17D yellow fever vaccine.

The chain links TRBV5-1 to TRBJ2-3; 7 bases fit TRBD2. This CDR3 region has 17 residues. Germline CDR1 is SGHRS and CDR2 is YFSETQ. V was pared by 0 bases and J by 5 bases, with 12 bases of the junction left unmatched. The CDR3 reads CASSLAGLAGARDTQYF. CDR3 nucleotide sequence: TGCGCCAGCAGCTTGGCCGGTTTGGCGGGAGCTCGAGATACGCAGTATTTT.

This clonotype has only a few counts. CDR3 loop: CSASRTRLEGNFGEQFF. In DNA form, the CDR3 reads TGCAGTGCTAGTCGAACCAGGCTAGAAGGAAATTTCGGTGAGCAGTTCTTC. The rearrangement joins TRBV20-1 to TRBJ2-1; D is unclear. The ends were cut back, 3 bases at V and 9 bases at J, with 27 bases in the middle. The CDR3 loop spans 17 amino acids. Germline CDR1 and CDR2: DFQATT and SNEGSKA (reference sequence).

This clonotype was counted at least ten times. The V call is TRBV29-1, the J call TRBJ2-1; 8 bases are a match to TRBD2. CDR3 length equals 15 residues. CDR1 and CDR2 (germline): SQVTM, ANQGSEA. V shed 1 base, J shed 4 bases, and the junction held 6 bases outside the gene matches. In DNA, the CDR3 is TGCAGCGTTGAAGGGACCGGGAGGGTATACAATGAGCAGTTCTTC. As protein: CSVEGTGRVYNEQFF.

The chain uses TRBV7-9 and TRBJ2-6; D gene ambiguous. Trimming shortened V by 3 bases and J by 1 base, and 7 bases separated the two germline ends. Germline-derived CDR1 and CDR2 are SEHNR and FQNEAQ (reference sequence). This CDR3 spans 15 amino acids. The CDR3 loop reads CASSFELSGANVLTF. The CDR3 nucleotides read TGTGCCAGCAGCTTTGAGCTATCTGGGGCCAACGTCCTGACTTTC.

This clonotype was counted only a few times. The chain is built from TRBV20-1 and TRBJ2-3; D ambiguous. The V gene lost 0 bases and the J gene lost 3 bases, with 7 bases spanning the gap. Germline loops: CDR1 DFQATT, CDR2 SNEGSKA (reference sequence). The CDR3 runs 13 residues. The CDR3 DNA follows: TGCAGTGCTAGAGATTGGCTGACAGATACGCAGTATTTT. This gives the protein CSARDWLTDTQYF.

This sequence joins TRBV12-3 or TRBV12-4 and TRBJ2-2; TRBD2 might be the D (6 bases). V shed 5 bases and J shed 5 bases, with 24 bases lying between them. This CDR3 is 18 amino acids long. In nucleotides, the CDR3 is TGTGCCAGCAGTCCTCGCGTACGGGGGAAGGGTGAAACCGGGGAGCTGTTTTTT. This encodes CASSPRVRGKGETGELFF.

This clonotype was seen only a few times. The chain employs TRBV12-3 or TRBV12-4 and TRBJ1-1; D unresolved. V lost 10 bases, J lost 1 base, and 19 bases lay in between. This CDR3 is built from 15 residues. CDR3 coding DNA: TGTGCCACCGCTGGTTTGGAGCCTTCGAACACTGAAGCTTTCTTT. Amino acid sequence: CATAGLEPSNTEAFF.

The chain has TRBV5-4 and TRBJ2-1; D might be TRBD2 (6 bases). CDR1 and CDR2 (germline): SGHNT, YYREEE (reference sequence). The germline V and J ends were trimmed by 6 bases and 10 bases, with 23 bases remaining between them. The CDR3 has 15 residues. DNA of the CDR3: TGTGCCAGCAATGAGGGCGGGATTGGGTTGAGGGAGCAGTTCTTC. Translation: CASNEGGIGLREQFF.

This clonotype turned up a few times. The V call is TRBV20-1, the J call TRBJ2-7, with 7 bases aligning to TRBD1. In germline, CDR1 is DFQATT, CDR2 SNEGSKA (reference sequence). This CDR3 has 13 residues. Germline trimming cut 3 bases from V and 7 bases from J; bases unmatched to any gene: 9. For the CDR3, the DNA is TGCAGTGCTAGCAAGGACAGGTTGAAAGAGCAGTACTTC. This sequence encodes CSASKDRLKEQYF.

The chain couples TRBV6-2 or TRBV6-3 to TRBJ2-4; 7 bases are a match to TRBD1. CDR3 length equals 16 residues. V was pared by 5 bases and J by 1 base, with 8 bases of the junction left unmatched. Germline V gene sequence: CDR1 MNHEY, CDR2 SVGEGT. In nucleotides, the CDR3 is TGTGCCAGCAGTAGCCATACAGGGGAGGCCAAAAACATTCAGTACTTC. This translates into CASSSHTGEAKNIQYF.

The rearrangement joins TRBV6-2 or TRBV6-3 to TRBJ1-1; D might be TRBD1 (5 bases). The germline V gene encodes CDR1 MNHEY and CDR2 SVGEGT. Deletions cut 8 bases from V and 6 bases from J, with 22 bases between. The CDR3 is 15 residues long. The CDR3 coding sequence is TGTGCCAGCCTTCCTTCGCCGAGGGGTCCCGCTGAAGCTTTCTTT. This codes for CASLPSPRGPAEAFF.

The chain recombines TRBV27 with TRBJ2-7, with a possible D match to TRBD1 (5 bases). This CDR3 region has 15 residues. Per germline, CDR1 MNHEY and CDR2 SMNVEV (reference sequence). Trimming removed 5 bases from V and 0 bases from J, with 14 bases in between. The CDR3 DNA sequence: TGTGCCAGCAGTAAGGGGATTCTTAACTCCTACGAGCAGTACTTC. Encoded protein: CASSKGILNSYEQYF.

The table lists this clonotype with a few counts. The gene calls are TRBV28 and TRBJ2-7; 9 bases are a match to TRBD1. Germline CDR1 is MDHEN and CDR2 is SYDVKM. The ends lost 6 bases at V and 5 bases at J; junction bases unmatched: 14. The CDR3 sequence is 16 residues long. The CDR3: CASSQLIQGARHEQYF. The CDR3 DNA reads TGTGCCAGCAGCCAATTGATACAGGGGGCGAGGCACGAGCAGTACTTC.

The chain employs TRBV11-2 and TRBJ2-1; no clear D. The germline gives CDR1 SGHAT, CDR2 FQNNGV. The CDR3 length is 13 residues. V lost 0 bases to trimming and J lost 6 bases, with 6 bases between them. The CDR3 DNA reads as TGTGCCAGCAGCTTAGATAGGAGCAATGAGCAGTTCTTC. It encodes CASSLDRSNEQFF.

This clonotype was detected a few times. The chain joins TRBV6-1 to TRBJ2-1; tentative D call: TRBD1 (5 bases). The CDR3 is made up of 14 amino acids. Trimming pared 3 bases from V and 7 bases from J, leaving 13 bases between. CDR1 is MNHNS, CDR2 SASEGT, per germline. The DNA of the CDR3 is TGTGCCAGCAGTGAGCCAGGGATTATGAATGAGCAGTTCTTC. Protein: CASSEPGIMNEQFF.

The chain recombines TRBV7-8 with TRBJ2-3, with D hard to call. The CDR3 sequence is 13 residues long. Trimming pared 6 bases from V and 4 bases from J, leaving 11 bases between. Germline values: CDR1 SGHVS, CDR2 FQNEAQ. CDR3 sequence (DNA): TGTGCCAGCAGTCGGCTTGGGTCAGATACGCAGTATTTT. It yields the protein CASSRLGSDTQYF.